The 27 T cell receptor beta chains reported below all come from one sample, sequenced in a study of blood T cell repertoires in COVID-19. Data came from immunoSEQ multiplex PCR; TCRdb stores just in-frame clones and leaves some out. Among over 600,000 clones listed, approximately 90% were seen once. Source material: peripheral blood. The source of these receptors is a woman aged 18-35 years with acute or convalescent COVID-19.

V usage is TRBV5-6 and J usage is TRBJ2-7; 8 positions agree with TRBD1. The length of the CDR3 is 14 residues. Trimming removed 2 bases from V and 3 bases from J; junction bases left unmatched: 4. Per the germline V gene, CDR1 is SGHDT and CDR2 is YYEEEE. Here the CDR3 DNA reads TGTGCCAGCAGCTTTGACAGGGGAGTCTACGAGCAGTACTTC. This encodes CASSFDRGVYEQYF.

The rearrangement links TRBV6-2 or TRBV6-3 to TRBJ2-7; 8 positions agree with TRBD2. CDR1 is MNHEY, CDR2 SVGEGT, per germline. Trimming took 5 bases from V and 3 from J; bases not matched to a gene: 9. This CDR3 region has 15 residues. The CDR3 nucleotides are TGTGCCAGCAGTACGCCCCCGCGGGGGGTCTACGAGCAGTACTTC. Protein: CASSTPPRGVYEQYF.

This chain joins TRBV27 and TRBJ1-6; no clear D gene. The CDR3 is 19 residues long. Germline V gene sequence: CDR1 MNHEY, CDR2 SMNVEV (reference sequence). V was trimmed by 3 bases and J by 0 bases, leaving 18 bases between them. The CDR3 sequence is CASSLGPNRGGSYNSPLHF. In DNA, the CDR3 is TGTGCCAGCAGTTTGGGCCCCAATCGCGGAGGCTCCTATAATTCACCCCTCCACTTT.

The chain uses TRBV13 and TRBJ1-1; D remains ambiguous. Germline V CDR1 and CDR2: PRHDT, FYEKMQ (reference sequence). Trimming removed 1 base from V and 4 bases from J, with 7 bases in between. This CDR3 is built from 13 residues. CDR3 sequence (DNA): TGTGCCAGCAGCTTAGCCCGTCCCACTGAAGCTTTCTTT. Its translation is CASSLARPTEAFF. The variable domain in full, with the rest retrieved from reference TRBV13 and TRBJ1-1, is AAGVIQSPRHLIKEKRETATLKCYPIPRHDTVYWYQQGPGQDPQFLISFYEKMQSDKGSIPDRFSAQQFSDYHSELNMSSLELGDSALYFCASSLARPTEAFFGQGTRLTVV.

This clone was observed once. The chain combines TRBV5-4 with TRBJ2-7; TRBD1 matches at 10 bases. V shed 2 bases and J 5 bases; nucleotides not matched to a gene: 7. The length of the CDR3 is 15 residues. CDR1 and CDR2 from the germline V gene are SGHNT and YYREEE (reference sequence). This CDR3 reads CASSFVDRGIHEQYF. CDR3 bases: TGTGCCAGCAGCTTTGTGGACAGGGGGATCCACGAGCAGTACTTC.

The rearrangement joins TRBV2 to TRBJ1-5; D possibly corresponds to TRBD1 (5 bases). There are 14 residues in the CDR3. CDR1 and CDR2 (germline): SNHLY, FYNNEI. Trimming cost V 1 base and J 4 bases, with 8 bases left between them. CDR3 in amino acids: CASSEVQGNQPQHF. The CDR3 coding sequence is TGTGCCAGCAGTGAAGTCCAGGGAAATCAGCCCCAGCATTTT.

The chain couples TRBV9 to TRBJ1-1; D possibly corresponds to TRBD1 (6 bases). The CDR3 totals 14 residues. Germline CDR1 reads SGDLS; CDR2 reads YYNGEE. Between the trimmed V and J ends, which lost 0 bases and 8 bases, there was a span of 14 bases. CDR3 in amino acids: CASSVAEGGTEAFF. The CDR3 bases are TGTGCCAGCAGCGTAGCGGAGGGGGGGACGGAAGCTTTCTTT.

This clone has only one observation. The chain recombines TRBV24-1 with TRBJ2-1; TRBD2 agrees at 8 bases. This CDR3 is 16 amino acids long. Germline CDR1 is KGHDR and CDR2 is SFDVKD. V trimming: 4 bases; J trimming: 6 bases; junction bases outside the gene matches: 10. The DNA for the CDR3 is TGTGCCACCAGTGAGAACGGGGGGGCCCTTTTCAATGAGCAGTTCTTC. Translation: CATSENGGALFNEQFF.

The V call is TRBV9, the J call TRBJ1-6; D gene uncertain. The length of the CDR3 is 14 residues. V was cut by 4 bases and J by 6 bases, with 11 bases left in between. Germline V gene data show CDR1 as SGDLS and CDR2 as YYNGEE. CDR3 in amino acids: CASSRELPNSPLHF. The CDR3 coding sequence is TGTGCCAGCAGCCGGGAACTCCCTAATTCACCCCTCCACTTT.

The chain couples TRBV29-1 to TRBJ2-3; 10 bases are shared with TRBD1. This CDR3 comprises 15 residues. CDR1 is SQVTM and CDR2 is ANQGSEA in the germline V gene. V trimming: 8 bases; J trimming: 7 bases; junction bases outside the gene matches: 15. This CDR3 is CSTHPGQGTRNTQYF. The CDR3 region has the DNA TGCAGCACCCATCCGGGACAGGGGACGAGAAATACGCAGTATTTT.

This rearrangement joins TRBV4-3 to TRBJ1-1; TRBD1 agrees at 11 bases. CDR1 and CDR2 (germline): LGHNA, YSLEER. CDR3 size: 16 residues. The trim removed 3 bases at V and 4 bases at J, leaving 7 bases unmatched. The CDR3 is CASSQRTGGGSTEAFF. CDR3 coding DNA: TGCGCCAGCAGCCAGAGGACAGGGGGCGGTTCCACTGAAGCTTTCTTT.

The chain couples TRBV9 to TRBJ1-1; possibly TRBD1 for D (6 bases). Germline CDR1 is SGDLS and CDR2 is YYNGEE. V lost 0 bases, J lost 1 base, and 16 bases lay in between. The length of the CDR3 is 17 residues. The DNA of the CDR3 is TGTGCCAGCAGCGTAGAGCCGGGGGGGCAGGGGAACACTGAAGCTTTCTTT. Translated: CASSVEPGGQGNTEAFF.

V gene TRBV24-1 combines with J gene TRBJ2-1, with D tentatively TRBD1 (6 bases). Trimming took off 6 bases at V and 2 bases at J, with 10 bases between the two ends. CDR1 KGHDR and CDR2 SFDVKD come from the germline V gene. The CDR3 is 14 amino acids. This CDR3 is CATSRNRAYNEQFF. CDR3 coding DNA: TGTGCCACCAGTAGGAACAGGGCCTACAATGAGCAGTTCTTC.

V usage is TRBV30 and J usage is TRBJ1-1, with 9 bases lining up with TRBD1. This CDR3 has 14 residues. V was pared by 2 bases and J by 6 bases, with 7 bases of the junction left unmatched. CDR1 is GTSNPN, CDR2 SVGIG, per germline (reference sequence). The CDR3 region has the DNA TGTGCCTGGAGTTCGGACAGGGGAATGGCTGAAGCTTTCTTT. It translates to CAWSSDRGMAEAFF.

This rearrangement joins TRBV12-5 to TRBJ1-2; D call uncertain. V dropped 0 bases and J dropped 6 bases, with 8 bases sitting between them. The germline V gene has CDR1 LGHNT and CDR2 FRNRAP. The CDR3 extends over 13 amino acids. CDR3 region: CASGLVGGDGYTF. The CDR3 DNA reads TGTGCTAGTGGTTTGGTAGGAGGAGATGGCTACACCTTC. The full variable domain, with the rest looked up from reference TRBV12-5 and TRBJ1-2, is DARVTQTPRHKVTEMGQEVTMRCQPILGHNTVFWYRQTMMQGLELLAYFRNRAPLDDSGMPKDRFSAEMPDATLATLKIQPSEPRDSAVYFCASGLVGGDGYTFGSGTRLTVV.

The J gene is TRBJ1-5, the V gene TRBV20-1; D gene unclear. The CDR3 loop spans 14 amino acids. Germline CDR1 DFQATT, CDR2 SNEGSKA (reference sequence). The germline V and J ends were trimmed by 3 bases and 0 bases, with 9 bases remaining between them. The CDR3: CSASSQYSNQPQHF. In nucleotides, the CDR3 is TGCAGTGCTAGTTCCCAGTATAGCAATCAGCCCCAGCATTTT.

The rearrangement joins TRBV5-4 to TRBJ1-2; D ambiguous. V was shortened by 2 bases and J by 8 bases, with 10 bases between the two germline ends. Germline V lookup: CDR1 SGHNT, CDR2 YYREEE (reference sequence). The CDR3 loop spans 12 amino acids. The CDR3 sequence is CASSFEGWGYTF. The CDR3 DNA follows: TGTGCCAGCAGCTTCGAGGGTTGGGGCTACACCTTC.

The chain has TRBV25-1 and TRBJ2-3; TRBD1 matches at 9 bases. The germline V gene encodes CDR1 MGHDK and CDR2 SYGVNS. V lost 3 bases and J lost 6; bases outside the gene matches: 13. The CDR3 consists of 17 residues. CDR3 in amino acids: CASSDTGQGWKADTQYF. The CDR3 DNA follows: TGTGCCAGCAGTGACACGGGACAGGGCTGGAAGGCGGATACGCAGTATTTT.

The CDR3 DNA reads as TGTGCCAGCAGCGAGAGGGACAGCGTTGATGGCTACACCTTC. Its protein product is CASSERDSVDGYTF. This chain connects TRBV9 to TRBJ1-2, with 7 nucleotides matching TRBD1. V was pared by 3 bases and J by 6 bases, with 8 bases of the junction left unmatched. The CDR3 covers 14 residues. Germline V gene data show CDR1 as SGDLS and CDR2 as YYNGEE.

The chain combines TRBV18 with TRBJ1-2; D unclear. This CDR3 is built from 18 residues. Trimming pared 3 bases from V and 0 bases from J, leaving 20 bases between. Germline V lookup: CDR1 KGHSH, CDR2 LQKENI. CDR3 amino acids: CASSPVLVGRNTNYGYTF. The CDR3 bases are TGTGCCAGCTCACCCGTACTAGTTGGACGGAATACTAACTATGGCTACACCTTC.

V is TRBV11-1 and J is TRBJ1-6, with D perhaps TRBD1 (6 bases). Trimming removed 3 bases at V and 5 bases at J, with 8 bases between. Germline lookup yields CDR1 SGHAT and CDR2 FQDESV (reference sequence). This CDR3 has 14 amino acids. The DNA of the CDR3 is TGTGCCAGCAGCTTCAGGGACAATAATTCACCCCTCCACTTT. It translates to CASSFRDNNSPLHF.

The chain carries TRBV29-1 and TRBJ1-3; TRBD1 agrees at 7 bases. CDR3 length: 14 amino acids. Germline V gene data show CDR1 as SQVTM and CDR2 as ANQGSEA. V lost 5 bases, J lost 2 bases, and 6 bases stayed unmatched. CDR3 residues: CSVSWTGAGNTIYF. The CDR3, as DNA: TGCAGCGTTTCATGGACAGGAGCTGGAAACACCATATATTTT.

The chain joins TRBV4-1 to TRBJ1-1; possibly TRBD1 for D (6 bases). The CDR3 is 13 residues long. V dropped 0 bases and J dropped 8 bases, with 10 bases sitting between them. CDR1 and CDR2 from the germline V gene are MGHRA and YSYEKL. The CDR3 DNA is TGCGCCAGCAGCCAAGAAGGGGGTGGGGAAGCTTTCTTT. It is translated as CASSQEGGGEAFF.

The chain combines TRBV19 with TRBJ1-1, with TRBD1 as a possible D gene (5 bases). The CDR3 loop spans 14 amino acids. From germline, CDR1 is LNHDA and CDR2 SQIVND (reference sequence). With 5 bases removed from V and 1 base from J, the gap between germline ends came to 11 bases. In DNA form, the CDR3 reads TGTGCCAGTAGTCCTCTCGGGGGGAACACTGAAGCTTTCTTT. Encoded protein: CASSPLGGNTEAFF.

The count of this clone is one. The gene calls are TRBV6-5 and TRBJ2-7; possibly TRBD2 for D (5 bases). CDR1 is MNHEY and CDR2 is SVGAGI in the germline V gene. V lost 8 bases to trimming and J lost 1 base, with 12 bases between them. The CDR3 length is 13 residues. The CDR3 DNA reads TGTGCCAGCTGCCGGGATTGGTCCTACGAGCAGTACTTC. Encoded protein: CASCRDWSYEQYF.

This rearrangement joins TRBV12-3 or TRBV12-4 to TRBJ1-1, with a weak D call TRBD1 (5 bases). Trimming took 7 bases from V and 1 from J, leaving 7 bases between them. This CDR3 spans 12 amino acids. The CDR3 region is CASTDTNTEAFF. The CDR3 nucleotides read TGTGCCAGCACGGACACGAACACTGAAGCTTTCTTT.

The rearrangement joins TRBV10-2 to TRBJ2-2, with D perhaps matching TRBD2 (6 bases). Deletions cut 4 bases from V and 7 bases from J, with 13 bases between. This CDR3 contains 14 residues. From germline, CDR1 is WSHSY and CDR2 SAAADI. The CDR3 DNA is TGCGCCAGCAGTGCGGTTGTCGGGAGCGGGGAGCTGTTTTTT. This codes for CASSAVVGSGELFF.